This T cell receptor beta chain is drawn from a study of cytomegalovirus exposure and HLA in healthy donors. V was cut by 5 bases and J by 5 bases, with 13 bases left in between. Germline CDR1 is MDHEN and CDR2 is SYDVKM. The length of the CDR3 is 15 residues. Researchers ran the PCR with 60 Vbeta and 13 Jbeta primers. Data came from immunoSEQ multiplex PCR; TCRdb stores just in-frame clones and leaves some out. The sample includes roughly 130,000 clones, approximately 76% of them seen just once. The clonotype originates from a man aged 40-49 years in good health and CMV-seronegative. The J gene is TRBJ1-6, the V gene TRBV28; weak D call: TRBD1 (6 bases). Sequenced input: PBMCs. The CDR3 bases are TGTGCCAGCAGTCCTCCCGACAGGCATAATTCACCCCTCCACTTT. It codes for CASSPPDRHNSPLHF.